A single sample gave rise to the 14 T cell receptor beta chains below, sequenced in a study of T cells expressing NK-cell markers. Each CDR3 protein gets one entry in TCRdb, which reprocessed the 5' RACE reads and gives no DNA. The sample is made up of 250,000 or so distinct CDR3 sequences, and the top ten hold 3.5% to 5% of it. The sample was blood T cells: a sorted CD56 or NKG2C T cell subset, CD4+ or CD8+ T cells, or bulk PBMC T cells (not recorded which). The source is a woman aged 18-70 years in good health.

The chain couples TRBV5-1 to TRBJ2-3; the D gene TCRdb calls, TRBD2, cannot be checked with no DNA. CDR3 size: 16 residues. The germline CDR1 and CDR2 sequences are SGHRS and YFSETQ. CDR3 protein: CASSLGLAGRTDTQYF.

This sequence joins TRBV2 and TRBJ2-2; the D call from TCRdb, TRBD1, cannot be confirmed without DNA. The CDR3 loop spans 15 amino acids. The germline gives CDR1 SNHLY, CDR2 FYNNEI. The CDR3 protein is CASSGDRGRAGELFF.

J is TRBJ2-3 and V is TRBV18; TCRdb's D call of TRBD2 is untestable without DNA. CDR1 is KGHSH and CDR2 is LQKENI in the germline V gene. There are 16 residues in the CDR3. CDR3: CASQEKSGGSTDTQYF.

The chain employs TRBV20-1 and TRBJ2-2; the D gene TCRdb calls, TRBD1, cannot be checked with no DNA. The CDR3 runs to 15 residues. The germline CDR1 and CDR2 sequences are DFQATT and SNEGSKA (reference sequence). The CDR3 loop reads CSARWDRGFTGELFF.

The chain couples TRBV27 to TRBJ2-7. The CDR3 is 11 amino acids. The germline V gene encodes CDR1 MNHEY and CDR2 SMNVEV (reference sequence). CDR3 in amino acids: CASSSPYEQYF.

The V and J genes are TRBV18 and TRBJ1-6. This CDR3 is built from 13 residues. The germline V gene encodes CDR1 KGHSH and CDR2 LQKENI. CDR3 sequence reads: CASSPGNNSPLHF. The full variable domain, in which reference TRBV18 and TRBJ1-6 provide the parts outside the CDR3, is NAGVMQNPRHLVRRRGQEARLRCSPMKGHSHVYWYRQLPEEGLKFMVYLQKENIIDESGMPKERFSAEFPKEGPSILRIQQVVRGDSAAYFCASSPGNNSPLHFGNGTRLTVT.

The chain recombines TRBV12-3 or TRBV12-4 with TRBJ1-2; without DNA, the TCRdb call of TRBD1 cannot be checked. This CDR3 has 14 residues. This CDR3 reads CASSRGVPNYGYTF.

This chain connects TRBV6-1 to TRBJ2-7; the TCRdb call, TRBD1, lacks DNA for checking. The CDR3 extends over 14 amino acids. CDR1 and CDR2 from the germline V gene are MNHNS and SASEGT. The chain's CDR3 is CASRPTGGPYEQYF.

The V call is TRBV7-8, the J call TRBJ2-1; TCRdb's D call, TRBD2, is unchecked because there is no DNA. CDR3 length: 15 residues. The germline CDR1 and CDR2 sequences are SGHVS and FQNEAQ. CDR3 in amino acids: CASSSGTSGRYEQFF.

The chain carries TRBV20-1 and TRBJ2-7; as DNA is missing, the TRBD2 call by TCRdb cannot be tested. The CDR3 is 14 residues long. Germline assignment: CDR1 DFQATT and CDR2 SNEGSKA (reference sequence). The CDR3 reads CSAPREEGPGEQYF.

The V and J genes are TRBV29-1 and TRBJ1-3. The V gene's germline CDR1 is SQVTM and CDR2 ANQGSEA. This CDR3 spans 12 amino acids. This CDR3 is CSVVFSGNTIYF.

V usage is TRBV2 and J usage is TRBJ2-7; the D call from TCRdb, TRBD1, cannot be confirmed without DNA. CDR1 and CDR2 (germline): SNHLY, FYNNEI. This CDR3 region has 14 residues. CDR3 region: CASREDRRPYEQYF.

This sequence joins TRBV7-2 and TRBJ2-4; TCRdb's assignment of TRBD1 cannot be checked, as there is no DNA. The CDR3 length is 13 residues. Germline V gives CDR1 SGHTA, CDR2 FQGNSA. The CDR3 is CASSLRGGDIQYF.

V is TRBV15 and J is TRBJ2-5; the TCRdb call, TRBD1, lacks DNA for checking. Germline V gene sequence: CDR1 LNHNV, CDR2 YYDKDF (reference sequence). The CDR3 runs to 15 residues. CDR3 loop: CATSRGRTRLETQYF.